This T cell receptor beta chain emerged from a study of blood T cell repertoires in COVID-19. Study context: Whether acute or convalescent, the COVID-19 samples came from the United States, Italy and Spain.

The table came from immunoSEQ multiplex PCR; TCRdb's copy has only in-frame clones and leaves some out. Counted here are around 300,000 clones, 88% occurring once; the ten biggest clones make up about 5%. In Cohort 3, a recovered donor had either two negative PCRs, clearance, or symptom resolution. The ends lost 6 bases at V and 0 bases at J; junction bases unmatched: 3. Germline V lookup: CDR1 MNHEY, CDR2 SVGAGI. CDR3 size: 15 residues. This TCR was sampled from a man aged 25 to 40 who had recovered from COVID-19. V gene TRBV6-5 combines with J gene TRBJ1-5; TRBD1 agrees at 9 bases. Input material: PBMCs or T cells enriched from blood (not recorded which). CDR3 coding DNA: TGTGCCAGCAGGAAACAGGGGGCTAGCAATCAGCCCCAGCATTTT. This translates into CASRKQGASNQPQHF.